The 18 T cell receptor beta chains below come from one sample, sequenced in a study of molecular identifiers for immune sequencing clone quantification. TCRdb reprocessed the PCR reads via MiXCR and lists one record per CDR3 protein. The table shows approximately 590,000 distinct CDR3 sequences, with about 25% occurring only once. Sequenced material: naive CD8+ T cells from blood, with Jurkat cell RNA spiked in. Subset given: FACS-sorted CD8+CD4-CCR7+CD45RA+ naive T cells. The source is a human donor in good health. Some libraries in this study had Jurkat cell RNA spiked in.

As concerns this clonotype: Since a much larger clone is just one base distant, this may be a read error. CDR3 nucleotides: TGCAGCGTTGATGGGACAGGGGGCAACTATGGCTACACCTTC. Translation: CSVDGTGGNYGYTF. The gene calls are TRBV29-1 and TRBJ1-2; TRBD1 matches at 12 bases. Germline CDR1 SQVTM, CDR2 ANQGSEA. The J segment lost 2 bases and the V segment lost 3 bases, leaving 1 base of the junction unmatched. The CDR3 has 14 residues.

This clonotype occurred once. The rearrangement uses TRBV21-1 and TRBJ1-3; the table's TRBD1 call for D was not verified on the DNA. TRBV21-1 is listed as a pseudogene. The CDR3 contains 11 residues. CDR3 sequence reads: CASSVGTGVYF. CDR3 DNA: TGTGCCAGCAGCGTCGGGACAGGGGTTTATTTT.

This clonotype was observed many times. The chain recombines TRBV6-5 with TRBJ2-7, with D perhaps matching TRBD1 (6 bases). Germline-derived CDR1 and CDR2 are MNHEY and SVGAGI. The V gene lost 5 bases and the J gene lost 5 bases, with 16 bases spanning the gap. This CDR3 comprises 14 residues. The CDR3 nucleotides read TGTGCCAGCAGTCAATATAAGGGACACCACGAGCAGTACTTC. Translation gives CASSQYKGHHEQYF.

This clonotype was detected only a few times. The gene calls are TRBV23-1 and TRBJ2-7; possible D gene TRBD2, 6 bases. TRBV23-1 is an ORF, and what it does is uncertain. Trimming removed 0 bases at V and 6 bases at J, with 21 bases between. The length of the CDR3 is 17 residues. Written as DNA, the CDR3 is TGCGCCAGCAGTCAATCATTGGCGGGACTCCGGTCTTGCGAGCAGTACTTC. Protein product: CASSQSLAGLRSCEQYF.

In its sample, this clonotype was seen many times. This chain uses TRBV4-3 with TRBJ2-7, with D possibly TRBD2 on 5 matching bases. There are 15 residues in the CDR3. In germline, CDR1 is LGHNA, CDR2 YSLEER. Trimming took off 3 bases at V and 3 bases at J, with 15 bases between the two ends. The CDR3 reads CASSQGLAEGYEQYF. The CDR3 DNA follows: TGCGCCAGCAGCCAGGGTCTAGCCGAGGGCTACGAGCAGTACTTC.

The V call is TRBV15, the J call TRBJ2-5; the D is unclear. V was pared by 1 base and J by 2 bases, with 11 bases between. There are 15 residues in the CDR3. The germline V gene encodes CDR1 LNHNV and CDR2 YYDKDF (reference sequence). The CDR3 DNA reads TGTGCCACCAGCAGAGTACCGATTCTTCAAGAGACCCAGTACTTC. This encodes CATSRVPILQETQYF.

This clonotype was seen repeatedly, ten times or more. This chain uses TRBV5-1 with TRBJ1-6; D gene uncertain. The V and J ends lost 0 bases and 7 bases respectively, with 17 bases between them. Germline assignment: CDR1 SGHRS and CDR2 YFSETQ. The CDR3 contains 17 residues. The CDR3 loop reads CASSLDLVTTGNSPLHF. The CDR3, as DNA: TGCGCCAGCAGCTTGGACCTGGTTACCACTGGGAATTCACCCCTCCACTTT.

CDR3 loop: CASSTLSGGGYEQYF. In DNA, the CDR3 is TGTGCCAGTAGTACCCTCAGCGGGGGGGGTTACGAGCAGTACTTC. The chain uses TRBV19 and TRBJ2-7, with 10 bases aligning to TRBD2. V was clipped by 4 bases and J by 4 bases; unmatched bases: 7. The CDR3 has 15 amino acids. Germline V gene data show CDR1 as LNHDA and CDR2 as SQIVND (reference sequence).

This clonotype was picked up a small number of times. V is TRBV28 and J is TRBJ1-1; 7 bases line up with TRBD1. The junction had 7 bases not matched to a gene; V was cut back by 6 bases and J by 6 bases. Germline CDR1 and CDR2: MDHEN and SYDVKM. This CDR3 spans 13 amino acids. DNA for the CDR3: TGTGCCAGCAGACTCACAGGGGATGCTGAAGCTTTCTTT. Translating it yields CASRLTGDAEAFF.

Remarks on this clonotype: Possible read error: a much larger clone is one base away. CDR3 coding DNA: TGTGCCCAGGACATCTCTTCTGGAAACACCATATATTTT. Its translation: CAQDISSGNTIYF. The chain carries TRBV30 and TRBJ1-3; possible D gene TRBD1, 5 bases. CDR3 length equals 13 residues. Trimming took 8 bases from V and 1 from J, leaving 12 bases between them. Germline values: CDR1 GTSNPN, CDR2 SVGIG (reference sequence).

In this sample, this clonotype turned up a few times. This rearrangement joins TRBV27 to TRBJ1-5; D not resolved. Trimming removed 8 bases at V and 3 bases at J, with 11 bases between. CDR1 MNHEY and CDR2 SMNVEV come from the germline V gene (reference sequence). This CDR3 has 13 residues. For the CDR3, the DNA is TGTGCCAGCTGTCTTGGCTACAATCAGCCCCAGCATTTT. This gives the protein CASCLGYNQPQHF.

This clonotype was seen at least ten times. The chain is built from TRBV7-2 and TRBJ2-3, with 10 nucleotides matching TRBD2. V dropped 6 bases and J dropped 2; count of bases not matched to a gene: 11. The germline V gene encodes CDR1 SGHTA and CDR2 FQGNSA. This CDR3 region has 17 residues. DNA of the CDR3: TGTGCCAGCAGTACAGGGCCTAGCGGGGGCTACACAGATACGCAGTATTTT. It yields the protein CASSTGPSGGYTDTQYF.

This clonotype was found once. J is TRBJ1-6 and V is TRBV27; TRBD1 matches at 8 bases. Trimming removed 5 bases from V and 6 bases from J; junction bases left unmatched: 9. Germline V gene sequence: CDR1 MNHEY, CDR2 SMNVEV (reference sequence). The CDR3 loop spans 16 amino acids. CDR3 bases: TGTGCCAGCAGTACTTGGACAGGGCCGGGTAATTCACCCCTCCACTTT. Translated: CASSTWTGPGNSPLHF.

Note on this clonotype: The conserved final phenylalanine or tryptophan is absent from the CDR3, which likely points to a read error. The J gene is TRBJ1-6, the V gene TRBV6-2 or TRBV6-3; no firm D call. Trimming took off 8 bases at V and 3 bases at J, with 17 bases between the two ends. Germline CDR1 is MNHEY and CDR2 is SVGEGT. The CDR3 spans 16 residues. The CDR3 sequence: CASLPREASYNSPLHS. The CDR3 DNA sequence: TGTGCCAGCCTACCTCGGGAGGCAAGCTATAATTCACCCCTCCACTCT.

This clonotype was seen many times. The V and J genes are TRBV24-1 and TRBJ2-1, with D possibly matching TRBD2 (6 bases). V lost 4 bases and J lost 0, with 30 bases in between. Looked up from germline, CDR1 is KGHDR and CDR2 is SFDVKD. CDR3 length: 22 amino acids. CDR3 bases: TGTGCCACCAGTGAGCGGGGTTGGGGCGGCCAACAACCCCAGAGCTCCTACAATGAGCAGTTCTTC. Translation: CATSERGWGGQQPQSSYNEQFF.

This clonotype showed up many times. The chain recombines TRBV7-9 with TRBJ2-4, with D perhaps matching TRBD2 (6 bases). With 1 base removed from V and 7 bases from J, the gap between germline ends came to 14 bases. CDR1 is SEHNR and CDR2 is FQNEAQ in the germline V gene (reference sequence). This CDR3 region has 15 residues. The CDR3 sequence: CASSLGPNGGNIQYF. In DNA form, the CDR3 reads TGTGCCAGCAGCTTAGGACCCAATGGGGGGAACATTCAGTACTTC.

This clonotype was observed once. A much larger clone lies a single base off, so this may be a read error. This rearrangement joins TRBV28 to TRBJ2-7, with TRBD1 as a possible D gene (6 bases). This CDR3 spans 14 amino acids. Germline CDR1 is MDHEN and CDR2 is SYDVKM. The DNA for the CDR3 is TGTGCCAGCAGTTTTGGGGGAGTCCCAGGGGAGCGGTACTTC. Encoded protein: CASSFGGVPGERYF.

This sequence joins TRBV9 and TRBJ1-2; D gene unclear. Trimming cost V 0 bases and J 0 bases, with 12 bases left between them. Germline V gene data show CDR1 as SGDLS and CDR2 as YYNGEE. There are 16 residues in the CDR3. DNA of the CDR3: TGTGCCAGCAGCGTAGACACCTCCCGAGCTAACTATGGCTACACCTTC. This sequence encodes CASSVDTSRANYGYTF.